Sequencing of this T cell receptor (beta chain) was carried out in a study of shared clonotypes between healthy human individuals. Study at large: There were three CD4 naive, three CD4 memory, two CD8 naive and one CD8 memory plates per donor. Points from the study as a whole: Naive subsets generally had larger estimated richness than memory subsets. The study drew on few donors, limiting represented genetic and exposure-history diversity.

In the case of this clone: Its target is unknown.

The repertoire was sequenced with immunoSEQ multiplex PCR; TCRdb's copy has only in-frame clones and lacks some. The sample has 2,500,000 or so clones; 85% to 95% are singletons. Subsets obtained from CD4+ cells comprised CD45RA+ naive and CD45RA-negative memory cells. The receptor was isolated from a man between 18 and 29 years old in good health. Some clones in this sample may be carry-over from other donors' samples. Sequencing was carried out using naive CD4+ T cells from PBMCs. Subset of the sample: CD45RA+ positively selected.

CDR3 sequence: CASSEVSGIGGQYF. CDR3 in DNA: TGTGCCAGCAGTGAGGTGTCTGGGATCGGTGGGCAGTACTTC. The J gene is TRBJ2-7, the V gene TRBV6-1; D call uncertain. The CDR3 is made up of 14 amino acids. V was clipped by 3 bases and J by 9 bases, with 18 bases between them. Germline V gene data show CDR1 as MNHNS and CDR2 as SASEGT.